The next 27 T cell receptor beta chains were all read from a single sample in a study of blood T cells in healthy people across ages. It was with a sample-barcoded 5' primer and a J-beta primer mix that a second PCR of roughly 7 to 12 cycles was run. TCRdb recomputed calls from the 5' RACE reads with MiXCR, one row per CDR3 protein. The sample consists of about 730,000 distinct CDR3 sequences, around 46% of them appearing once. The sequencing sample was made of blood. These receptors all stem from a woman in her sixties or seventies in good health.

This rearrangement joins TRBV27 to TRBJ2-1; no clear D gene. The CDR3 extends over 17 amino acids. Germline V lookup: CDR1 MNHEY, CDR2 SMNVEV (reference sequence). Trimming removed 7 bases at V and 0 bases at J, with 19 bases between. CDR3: CASKTITAFSSYNEQFF. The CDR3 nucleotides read TGTGCCAGCAAAACAATTACAGCCTTCAGCTCCTACAATGAGCAGTTCTTC.

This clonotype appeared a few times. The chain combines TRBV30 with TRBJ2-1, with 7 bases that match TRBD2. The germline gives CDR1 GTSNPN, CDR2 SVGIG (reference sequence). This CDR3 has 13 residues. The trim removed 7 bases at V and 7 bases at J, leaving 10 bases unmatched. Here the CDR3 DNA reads TGTGCCTCCGACCGCTTCGGGGGGAATGAGCAGTTCTTC. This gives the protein CASDRFGGNEQFF.

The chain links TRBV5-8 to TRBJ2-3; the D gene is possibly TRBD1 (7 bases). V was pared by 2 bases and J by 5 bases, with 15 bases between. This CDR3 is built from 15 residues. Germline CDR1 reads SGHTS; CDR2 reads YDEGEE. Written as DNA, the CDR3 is TGTGCCAGCAGCTTTCAGGGGGGAAATTTAGATACGCAGTATTTT. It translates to CASSFQGGNLDTQYF.

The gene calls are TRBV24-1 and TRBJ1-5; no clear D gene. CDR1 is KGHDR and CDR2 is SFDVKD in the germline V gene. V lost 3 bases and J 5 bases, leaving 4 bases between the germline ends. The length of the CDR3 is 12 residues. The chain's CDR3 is CATSDVDQPQHF. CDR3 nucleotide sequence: TGTGCCACCAGTGATGTTGATCAGCCCCAGCATTTT.

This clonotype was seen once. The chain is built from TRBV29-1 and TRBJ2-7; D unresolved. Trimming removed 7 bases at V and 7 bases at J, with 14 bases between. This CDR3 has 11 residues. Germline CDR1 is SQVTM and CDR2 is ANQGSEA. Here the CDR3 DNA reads TGCAGCGGGCGCGCTGATCGTGAGCAGTACTTC. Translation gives CSGRADREQYF.

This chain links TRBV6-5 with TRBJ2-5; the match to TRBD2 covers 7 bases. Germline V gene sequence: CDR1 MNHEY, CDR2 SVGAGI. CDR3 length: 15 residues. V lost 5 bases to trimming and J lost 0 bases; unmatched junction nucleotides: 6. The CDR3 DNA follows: TGTGCCAGCAGTGCCGGGACTAACCACCAAGAGACCCAGTACTTC. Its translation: CASSAGTNHQETQYF.

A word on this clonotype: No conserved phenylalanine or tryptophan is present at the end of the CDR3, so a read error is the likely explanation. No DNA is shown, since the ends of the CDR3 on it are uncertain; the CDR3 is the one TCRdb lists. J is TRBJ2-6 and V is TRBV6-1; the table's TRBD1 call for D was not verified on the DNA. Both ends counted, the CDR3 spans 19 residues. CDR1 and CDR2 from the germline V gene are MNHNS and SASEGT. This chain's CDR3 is CASSGMTGRPPSGANVLTV.

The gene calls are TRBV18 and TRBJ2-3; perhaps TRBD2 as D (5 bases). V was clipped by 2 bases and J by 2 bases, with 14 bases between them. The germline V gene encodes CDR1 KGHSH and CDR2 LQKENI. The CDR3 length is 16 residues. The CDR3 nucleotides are TGTGCCAGCTCACCAGGTCTAGCCCAAGTCACAGATACGCAGTATTTT. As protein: CASSPGLAQVTDTQYF.

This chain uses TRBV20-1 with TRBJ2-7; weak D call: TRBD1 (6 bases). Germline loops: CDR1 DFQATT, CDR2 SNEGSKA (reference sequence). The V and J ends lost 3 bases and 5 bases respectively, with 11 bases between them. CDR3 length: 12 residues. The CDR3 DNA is TGCAGTGCTAGTATGGGGGCCAACGAGCAGTACTTC. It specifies CSASMGANEQYF.

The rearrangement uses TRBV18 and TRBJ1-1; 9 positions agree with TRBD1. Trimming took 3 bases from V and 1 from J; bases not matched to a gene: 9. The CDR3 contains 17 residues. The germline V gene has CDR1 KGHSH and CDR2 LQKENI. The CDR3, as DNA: TGTGCCAGCTCACCTACAGGACAGGGGATATCGAACACTGAAGCTTTCTTT. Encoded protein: CASSPTGQGISNTEAFF. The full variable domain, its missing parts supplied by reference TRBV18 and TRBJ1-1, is NAGVMQNPRHLVRRRGQEARLRCSPMKGHSHVYWYRQLPEEGLKFMVYLQKENIIDESGMPKERFSAEFPKEGPSILRIQQVVRGDSAAYFCASSPTGQGISNTEAFFGQGTRLTVV.

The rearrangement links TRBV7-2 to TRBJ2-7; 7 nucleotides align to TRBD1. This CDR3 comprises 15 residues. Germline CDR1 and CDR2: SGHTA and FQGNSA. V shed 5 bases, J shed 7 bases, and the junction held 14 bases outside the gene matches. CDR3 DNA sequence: TGTGCCAGCAGCCATCGACAGGGAAGGGGTAGTGAGCAGTACTTC. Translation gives CASSHRQGRGSEQYF.

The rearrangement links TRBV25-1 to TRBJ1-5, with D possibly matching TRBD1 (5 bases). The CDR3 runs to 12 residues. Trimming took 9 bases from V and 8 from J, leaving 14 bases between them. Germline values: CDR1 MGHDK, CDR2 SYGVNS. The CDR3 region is CASGQLKKPQHF. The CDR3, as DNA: TGTGCCAGTGGACAATTAAAAAAGCCCCAGCATTTT.

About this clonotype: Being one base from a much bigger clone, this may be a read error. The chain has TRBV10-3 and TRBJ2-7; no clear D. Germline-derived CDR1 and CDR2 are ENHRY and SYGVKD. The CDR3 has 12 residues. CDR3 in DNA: TGTGCCACGGCCCAGTTGTCCTGCGAGCAGTACTTC. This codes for CATAQLSCEQYF.

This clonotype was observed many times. CDR3 bases: TGCGCCAGCAGCTGGACGGCGATACAGGGGGAGGCCGGCAATGAGCAGTTCTTC. This encodes CASSWTAIQGEAGNEQFF. The genes are TRBV5-1 and TRBJ2-1, with TRBD1 matching 8 bases. Germline assignment: CDR1 SGHRS and CDR2 YFSETQ. J was trimmed by 6 bases and V by 3 bases; bases with no gene match: 17. This CDR3 spans 18 amino acids.

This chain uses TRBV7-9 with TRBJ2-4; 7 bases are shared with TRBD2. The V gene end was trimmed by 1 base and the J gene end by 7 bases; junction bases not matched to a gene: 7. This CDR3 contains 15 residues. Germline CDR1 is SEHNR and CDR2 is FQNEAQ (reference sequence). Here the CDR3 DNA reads TGTGCCAGCAGCTTAGGGGAGGGGCTCCTTAACATTCAGTACTTC. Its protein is CASSLGEGLLNIQYF. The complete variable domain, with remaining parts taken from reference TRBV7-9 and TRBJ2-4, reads DTGVSQNPRHKITKRGQNVTFRCDPISEHNRLYWYRQTLGQGPEFLTYFQNEAQLEKSRLLSDRFSAERPKGSFSTLEIQRTEQGDSAMYLCASSLGEGLLNIQYFGAGTRLSVL.

The CDR3 region has the DNA TGCAGTGCTAGTCTTTTCAGGGGGGTCAATCAGCCCCAGCATTTT. This gives the protein CSASLFRGVNQPQHF. The V and J genes are TRBV20-1 and TRBJ1-5, with 7 bases fitting TRBD1. Germline values: CDR1 DFQATT, CDR2 SNEGSKA (reference sequence). Germline trimming cut 3 bases from V and 3 bases from J; bases unmatched to any gene: 8. This CDR3 has 15 residues.

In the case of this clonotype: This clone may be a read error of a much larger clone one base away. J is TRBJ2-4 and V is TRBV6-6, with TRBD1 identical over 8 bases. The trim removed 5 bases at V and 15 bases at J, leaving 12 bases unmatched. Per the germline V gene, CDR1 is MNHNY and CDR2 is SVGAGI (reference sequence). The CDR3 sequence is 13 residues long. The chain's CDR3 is CASSRQGQETRYF. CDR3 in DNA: TGTGCCAGCAGTCGACAGGGGCAAGAGACCCGGTACTTC.

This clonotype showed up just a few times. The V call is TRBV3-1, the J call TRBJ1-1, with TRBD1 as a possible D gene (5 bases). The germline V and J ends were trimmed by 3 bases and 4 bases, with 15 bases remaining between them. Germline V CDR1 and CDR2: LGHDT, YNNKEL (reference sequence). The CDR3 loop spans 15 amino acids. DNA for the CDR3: TGTGCCAGCAGCCAGGCGGACACCGGGAGCACTGAAGCTTTCTTT. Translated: CASSQADTGSTEAFF.

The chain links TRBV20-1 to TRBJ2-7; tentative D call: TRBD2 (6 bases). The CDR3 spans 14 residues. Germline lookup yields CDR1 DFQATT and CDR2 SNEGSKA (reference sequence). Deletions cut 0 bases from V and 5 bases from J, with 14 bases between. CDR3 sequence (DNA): TGCAGTGCTAGAGAGTACGGGACTGGTGACGAGCAGTACTTC. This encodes CSAREYGTGDEQYF.

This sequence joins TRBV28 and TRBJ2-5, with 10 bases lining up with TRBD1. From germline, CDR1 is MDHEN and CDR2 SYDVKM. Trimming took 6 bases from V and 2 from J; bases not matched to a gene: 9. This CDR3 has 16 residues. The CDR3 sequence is CASREPGQGIQETQYF. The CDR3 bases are TGTGCCAGCAGGGAGCCGGGACAGGGGATTCAAGAGACCCAGTACTTC.

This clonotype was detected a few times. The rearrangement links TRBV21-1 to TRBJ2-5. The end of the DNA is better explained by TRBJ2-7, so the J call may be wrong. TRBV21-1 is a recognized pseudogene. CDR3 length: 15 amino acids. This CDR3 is CASSKSEQKTYEQYF. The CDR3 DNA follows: TGTGCCAGCAGCAAAAGCGAACAGAAAACCTACGAGCAGTACTTC.

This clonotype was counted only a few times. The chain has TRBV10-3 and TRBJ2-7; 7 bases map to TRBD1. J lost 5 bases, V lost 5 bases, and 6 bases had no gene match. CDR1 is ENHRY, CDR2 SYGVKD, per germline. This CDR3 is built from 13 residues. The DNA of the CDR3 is TGTGCCATCAGTCCAAGACAGGGCCACGAGCAGTACTTC. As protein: CAISPRQGHEQYF.

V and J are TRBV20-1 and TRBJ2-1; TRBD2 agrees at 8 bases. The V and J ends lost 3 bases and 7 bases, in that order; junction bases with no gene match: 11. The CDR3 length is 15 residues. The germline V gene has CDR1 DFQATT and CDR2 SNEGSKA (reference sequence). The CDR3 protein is CSASSGAGGANEQFF. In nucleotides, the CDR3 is TGCAGTGCTAGTAGCGGCGCGGGGGGAGCGAATGAGCAGTTCTTC.

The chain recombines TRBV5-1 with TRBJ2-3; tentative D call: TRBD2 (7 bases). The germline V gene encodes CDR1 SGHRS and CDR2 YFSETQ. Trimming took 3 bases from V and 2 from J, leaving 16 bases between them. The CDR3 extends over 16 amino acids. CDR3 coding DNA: TGCGCCAGCAGCTCCCAAGGGGGGGGAAACACAGATACGCAGTATTTT. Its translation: CASSSQGGGNTDTQYF. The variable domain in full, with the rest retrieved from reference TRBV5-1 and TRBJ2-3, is KAGVTQTPRYLIKTRGQQVTLSCSPISGHRSVSWYQQTPGQGLQFLFEYFSETQRNKGNFPGRFSGRQFSNSRSEMNVSTLELGDSALYLCASSSQGGGNTDTQYFGPGTRLTVL.

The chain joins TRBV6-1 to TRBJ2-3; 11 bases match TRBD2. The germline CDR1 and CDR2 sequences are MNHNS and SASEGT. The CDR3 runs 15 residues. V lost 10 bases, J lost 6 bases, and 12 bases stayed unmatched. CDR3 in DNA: TGTGCCACGGCGCTAACTAGCGGGAGCTCCGATACGCAGTATTTT. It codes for CATALTSGSSDTQYF.

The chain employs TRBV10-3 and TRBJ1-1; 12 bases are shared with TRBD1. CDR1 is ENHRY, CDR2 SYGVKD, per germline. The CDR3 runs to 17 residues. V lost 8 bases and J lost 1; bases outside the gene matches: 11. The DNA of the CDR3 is TGTGCCATCGGCGAAGTCCCGGGACAGGGGGCGAACACTGAAGCTTTCTTT. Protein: CAIGEVPGQGANTEAFF.

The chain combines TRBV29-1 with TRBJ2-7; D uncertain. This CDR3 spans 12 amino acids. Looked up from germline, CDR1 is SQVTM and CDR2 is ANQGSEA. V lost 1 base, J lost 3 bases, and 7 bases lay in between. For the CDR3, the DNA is TGCAGCGTTGAAGTTGCCGACTACGAGCAGTACTTC. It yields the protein CSVEVADYEQYF.